Each of the 21 T cell receptor beta chains below was sequenced from the same sample in a study of blood T cell repertoires in COVID-19. Sequenced by immunoSEQ multiplex PCR; TCRdb stores in-frame clones only, minus some. The sample yields roughly 200,000 clones, roughly 77% seen once. The source material was peripheral blood. These receptors were taken from a middle-aged woman with COVID-19, enrolled during active disease.

The V call is TRBV19, the J call TRBJ1-5; no firm D call. CDR3 length: 17 amino acids. CDR1 and CDR2 from the germline V gene are LNHDA and SQIVND (reference sequence). The V gene lost 5 bases and the J gene lost 0 bases, with 17 bases spanning the gap. The CDR3 sequence: CASSQRTGPDSNQPQHF. The CDR3 nucleotides read TGTGCCAGTAGTCAACGCACTGGGCCTGATAGCAATCAGCCCCAGCATTTT. The entire variable domain, with the rest obtained from reference TRBV19 and TRBJ1-5, is as follows: DGGITQSPKYLFRKEGQNVTLSCEQNLNHDAMYWYRQDPGQGLRLIYYSQIVNDFQKGDIAEGYSVSREKKESFPLTVTSAQKNPTAFYLCASSQRTGPDSNQPQHFGDGTRLSIL.

V usage is TRBV24-1 and J usage is TRBJ1-2, with TRBD1 as a possible D gene (6 bases). This CDR3 has 13 residues. The germline gives CDR1 KGHDR, CDR2 SFDVKD. V lost 8 bases, J lost 6 bases, and 15 bases lay in between. This CDR3 reads CATTSGESDGYTF. CDR3 DNA: TGTGCCACCACCTCAGGGGAATCGGATGGCTACACCTTC.

V gene TRBV10-3 combines with J gene TRBJ2-2; a weak D match, TRBD2 (5 bases). The V and J ends lost 2 bases and 4 bases respectively, with 14 bases between them. The CDR3 runs to 16 residues. The V gene's germline CDR1 is ENHRY and CDR2 SYGVKD. CDR3 bases: TGTGCCATCAGTGAGGGAGGCGGCGGGTTCACCGGGGAGCTGTTTTTT. Protein product: CAISEGGGGFTGELFF.

The V and J genes are TRBV30 and TRBJ1-5, with D perhaps matching TRBD1 (6 bases). Germline lookup yields CDR1 GTSNPN and CDR2 SVGIG (reference sequence). Trimming removed 0 bases from V and 6 bases from J, with 15 bases in between. The CDR3 extends over 15 amino acids. CDR3 sequence (DNA): TGTGCCTGGAGTGTACGGGGGGGGCTCGGTCAGCCCCAGCATTTT. This codes for CAWSVRGGLGQPQHF.

The CDR3 sequence is CASSIRQGPDLLYGYTF. CDR3 sequence (DNA): TGTGCCAGTAGTATACGACAGGGGCCAGATTTACTCTATGGCTACACCTTC. V is TRBV19 and J is TRBJ1-2; 8 bases match TRBD1. The germline gives CDR1 LNHDA, CDR2 SQIVND (reference sequence). Trimming at V came to 2 bases and at J to 4 bases, leaving 12 bases not matched to a gene. The CDR3 is made up of 17 amino acids.

The chain recombines TRBV24-1 with TRBJ2-2; TRBD1 might be the D (6 bases). CDR3 length: 16 amino acids. Trimming stripped 4 bases from V and 4 bases from J, with 15 bases between. The germline V gene has CDR1 KGHDR and CDR2 SFDVKD. This CDR3 reads CATSETGRLGTGELFF. Written as DNA, the CDR3 is TGTGCCACCAGTGAGACAGGACGCCTCGGCACCGGGGAGCTGTTTTTT.

J is TRBJ2-1 and V is TRBV25-1; no firm D call. V dropped 5 bases and J dropped 10 bases, with 9 bases sitting between them. The germline V gene has CDR1 MGHDK and CDR2 SYGVNS. The CDR3 covers 11 residues. CDR3 sequence (DNA): TGTGCCAGCAGTCTACTTGTCGAGCAGTTCTTC. Amino acids: CASSLLVEQFF. The entire variable domain, with the rest obtained from reference TRBV25-1 and TRBJ2-1, is as follows: EADIYQTPRYLVIGTGKKITLECSQTMGHDKMYWYQQDPGMELHLIHYSYGVNSTEKGDLSSESTVSRIRTEHFPLTLESARPSHTSQYLCASSLLVEQFFGPGTRLTVL.

This chain connects TRBV10-3 to TRBJ1-1; 8 positions agree with TRBD1. Trimming at V came to 0 bases and at J to 4 bases, leaving 7 bases not matched to a gene. Germline V gene lookup returns CDR1 ENHRY and CDR2 SYGVKD. This CDR3 region has 16 residues. CDR3 sequence (DNA): TGTGCCATCAGTGAGTCGGACACCACAGGGGGCACTGAAGCTTTCTTT. Translation gives CAISESDTTGGTEAFF.

The CDR3 DNA sequence: TGTGCCAGCAGCCTCAACACTGAAGCTTTCTTT. Amino acid sequence: CASSLNTEAFF. The chain uses TRBV5-6 and TRBJ1-1; no clear D gene. The CDR3 covers 11 residues. V lost 4 bases and J 2 bases, leaving 3 bases between the germline ends. Germline CDR1 SGHDT, CDR2 YYEEEE.

The rearrangement uses TRBV28 and TRBJ2-1, with 7 positions matching TRBD2. The trim removed 7 bases at V and 0 bases at J, leaving 3 bases unmatched. This CDR3 region has 14 residues. Germline CDR1 is MDHEN and CDR2 is SYDVKM. DNA for the CDR3: TGTGCCAGCATGGGGAGGGGCTCCTACAATGAGCAGTTCTTC. Translated, it gives CASMGRGSYNEQFF.

This sequence joins TRBV4-1 and TRBJ1-5, with TRBD1 identical over 8 bases. Germline V lookup: CDR1 MGHRA, CDR2 YSYEKL. The CDR3 is 15 amino acids. V gave up 1 base and J gave up 6 bases; unmatched junction bases: 5. This CDR3 is CASSQVDRDIQPQHF. The DNA for the CDR3 is TGCGCCAGCAGCCAAGTGGACAGGGATATTCAGCCCCAGCATTTT.

The J gene is TRBJ1-4, the V gene TRBV7-2; D is undetermined. Germline CDR1 and CDR2: SGHTA and FQGNSA. V lost 1 base, J lost 7 bases, and 10 bases lay in between. CDR3 length: 14 amino acids. CDR3 region: CASSLEARSEKLFF. The CDR3 DNA follows: TGTGCCAGCAGCTTAGAGGCTAGGAGTGAAAAACTGTTTTTT.

This chain connects TRBV18 to TRBJ1-1, with 8 positions matching TRBD1. Trimming cost V 4 bases and J 7 bases; bases outside gene matches: 8. CDR3 length: 14 residues. Germline CDR1 reads KGHSH; CDR2 reads LQKENI. The CDR3 bases are TGTGCCAGCTCACAGATACAGGGGGGGTTTGAAGCTTTCTTT. Its translation: CASSQIQGGFEAFF.

The rearrangement links TRBV9 to TRBJ2-1, with 9 bases identical to TRBD2. The V and J ends lost 4 bases and 6 bases, in that order; junction bases with no gene match: 8. Germline assignment: CDR1 SGDLS and CDR2 YYNGEE. There are 15 residues in the CDR3. As DNA, the CDR3 is TGTGCCAGCAGCCCCGGGACTAGCATGGGCAATGAGCAGTTCTTC. This translates into CASSPGTSMGNEQFF.

The chain employs TRBV10-1 and TRBJ2-3, with 12 nucleotides matching TRBD2. Germline V gene lookup returns CDR1 WNHNN and CDR2 SYGVQD (reference sequence). After removal of 2 bases from V and 10 bases from J, the junction contained 7 bases not matched to a gene. CDR3 size: 15 residues. CDR3 residues: CASSEGLAGGSAQYF. CDR3 bases: TGCGCCAGCAGTGAGGGGCTAGCGGGAGGGTCGGCGCAGTATTTT.

V gene TRBV19 combines with J gene TRBJ1-6; D unclear. This CDR3 contains 15 residues. The V gene's germline CDR1 is LNHDA and CDR2 SQIVND (reference sequence). V was pared by 4 bases and J by 0 bases, with 7 bases between. The CDR3 here is CASSTTSSYNSPLHF. The CDR3, as DNA: TGTGCCAGTAGTACGACAAGCTCCTATAATTCACCCCTCCACTTT.

V and J are TRBV6-2 or TRBV6-3 and TRBJ2-5; 8 bases fit TRBD1. The germline CDR1 and CDR2 sequences are MNHEY and SVGEGT. V gave up 8 bases and J gave up 6 bases; unmatched junction bases: 8. The CDR3 covers 13 residues. CDR3 residues: CASRRDRRKTQYF. CDR3 bases: TGTGCCAGCCGCCGGGACAGGAGGAAGACCCAGTACTTC.

J is TRBJ1-3 and V is TRBV7-2; D remains unclear. CDR1 and CDR2 from the germline V gene are SGHTA and FQGNSA. V gave up 5 bases and J gave up 0 bases, with 8 bases separating them. CDR3 size: 14 residues. CDR3 residues: CASSPGYSGNTIYF. As DNA, the CDR3 is TGTGCCAGCAGCCCGGGGTACTCTGGAAACACCATATATTTT.

CDR3 nucleotides: TGTGCCAGCAGTTTAAGACAGAGCACCGGGGAGCTGTTTTTT. Amino acids: CASSLRQSTGELFF. This chain uses TRBV2 with TRBJ2-2, with D maybe TRBD1 (5 bases). Germline CDR1 SNHLY, CDR2 FYNNEI. The V gene lost 5 bases and the J gene lost 4 bases, with 11 bases spanning the gap. This CDR3 comprises 14 residues.

The rearrangement links TRBV15 to TRBJ2-3; possible D gene TRBD2, 6 bases. This CDR3 region has 13 residues. Germline CDR1 LNHNV, CDR2 YYDKDF (reference sequence). Trimming left V 8 bases short and J 5 bases short, with 14 bases between. CDR3 loop: CATRVAGRDTQYF. CDR3 DNA: TGTGCCACCCGTGTCGCGGGACGAGATACGCAGTATTTT. The variable domain in full, completed from reference TRBV15 and TRBJ2-3, reads DAMVIQNPRYQVTQFGKPVTLSCSQTLNHNVMYWYQQKSSQAPKLLFHYYDKDFNNEADTPDNFQSRRPNTSFCFLDIRSPGLGDTAMYLCATRVAGRDTQYFGPGTRLTVL.

The chain recombines TRBV6-2 or TRBV6-3 with TRBJ1-1; no clear D. Germline assignment: CDR1 MNHEY and CDR2 SVGEGT. The germline V and J ends were trimmed by 2 bases and 6 bases, with 19 bases remaining between them. There are 16 residues in the CDR3. The CDR3 loop reads CASSYTKLSAKAEAFF. The CDR3 region has the DNA TGTGCCAGCAGTTACACTAAGCTGTCTGCGAAGGCTGAAGCTTTCTTT.